This entry concerns a single TCR beta chain. V gave up 7 bases and J gave up 1 base, with 10 bases separating them. CDR1 and CDR2 from the germline V gene are MNHEY and SMNVEV (reference sequence). The CDR3 consists of 13 residues. The participants were between roughly 18 and 100 years old and came from about two dozen US areas. Each participant's cohort was designated according to participant-reported clinical history. Recovery among Cohort 3 donors was established by two negative PCRs, clearance, or symptom resolution. The sample comes from a study of blood T cell repertoires in COVID-19. Study summary: Donors in the United States, Italy and Spain gave samples during acute or convalescent COVID-19.

TCRdb's table, derived via immunoSEQ multiplex PCR, lists solely in-frame clones and lacks some. The top ten clones hold around 1.6% of a sample with almost 250,000 clones, approximately 86% of them seen once. The sequencing input was PBMCs or T cells enriched from blood (not recorded which). The receptor's source is a woman aged 45 to 65 who had recovered from COVID-19. This chain links TRBV27 with TRBJ1-1; D uncertain. Written as DNA, the CDR3 is TGTGCCAGCAATGTGCGTCCGAACACTGAAGCTTTCTTT. Amino acid sequence: CASNVRPNTEAFF.